The T cell receptor (beta chain) described here comes from a study of OX40 agonist ivuxolimab in advanced cancers. Notes on the study in general: Expanded clones were, on average, more numerous among CD8+ T cells than CD4+. Clonal expansion was seen in CD4+ and CD8+ blood T cells by week 6 at 0.1 to 3.0 mg/kg. Low normalized T-cell clonal expansion was additionally recorded for some nonresponders.

Profiling relied on immunoSEQ multiplex PCR, and the TCRdb table lists in-frame clones only, not all of them. The sample lists fewer than 40,000 clones, 60% to 85% occurring once. To note about this clone: Antigen: not known. This specimen includes other DNA sequences encoding the same CDR3.

CDR3 size: 18 residues. V was pared by 3 bases and J by 0 bases, with 15 bases between. Germline loops: CDR1 LGHNA, CDR2 YNFKEQ. This TCR was recovered from an adult with an advanced solid tumor such as melanoma, head and neck, liver or kidney cancer. This chain joins TRBV4-2 and TRBJ2-6, with D maybe TRBD2 (5 bases). Specimen: CD4+ or CD8+ T cells sorted from blood, collected in a trial of the OX40 agonist ivuxolimab. Here the CDR3 reads CASSQARGGSSGANVLTF. CDR3 coding DNA: TGTGCCAGCAGCCAGGCCCGGGGTGGAAGCTCTGGGGCCAACGTCCTGACTTTC.